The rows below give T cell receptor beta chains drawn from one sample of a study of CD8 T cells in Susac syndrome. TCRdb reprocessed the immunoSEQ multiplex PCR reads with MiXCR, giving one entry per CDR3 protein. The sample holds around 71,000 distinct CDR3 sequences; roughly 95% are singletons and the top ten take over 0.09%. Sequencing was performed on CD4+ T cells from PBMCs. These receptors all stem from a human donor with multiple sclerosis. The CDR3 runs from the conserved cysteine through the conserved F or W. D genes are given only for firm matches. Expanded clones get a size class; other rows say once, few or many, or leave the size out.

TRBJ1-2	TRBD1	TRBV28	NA	TGTGCCAGCAGTTCCGCTCTAGGGGGCCTTAACTATGGCTACACCTTC	CASSSALGGLNYGYTF
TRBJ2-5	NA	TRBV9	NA	TGTGCCAGCAGCCCGCCACGGGGGCTCAGGGGTCAAGAGACCCAGTACTTC	CASSPPRGLRGQETQYF
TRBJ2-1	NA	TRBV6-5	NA	TGTGCCAGCAGTTACGGGCTCTCCTACAATGAGCAGTTCTTC	CASSYGLSYNEQFF
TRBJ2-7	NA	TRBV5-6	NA	TGTGCCAGCAGCTTTGTCCCTAATAACTACGAGCAGTACTTC	CASSFVPNNYEQYF
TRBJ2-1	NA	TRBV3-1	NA	TGTGCCAGCAGCCCCCGGGACTTCAGCTCCTACAATGAGCAGTTCTTC	CASSPRDFSSYNEQFF
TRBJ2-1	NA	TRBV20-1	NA	TGCAGCTCGACCGAGTTCCCCTCCTACAATGAGCAGTTCTTC	CSSTEFPSYNEQFF
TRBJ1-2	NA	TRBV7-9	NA	TGTGCCAGCAGCCCCTGGGCGGCGAATGGCTACACCTTC	CASSPWAANGYTF
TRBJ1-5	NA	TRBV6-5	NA	TGTGCCAGCAGCAATGGCAGGGGCGGCAATCAGCCCCAGCATTTT	CASSNGRGGNQPQHF
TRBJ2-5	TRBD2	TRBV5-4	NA	TGTGCCAGCAGCTTGTGGACTAGCGGCCAAGAGACCCAGTACTTC	CASSLWTSGQETQYF
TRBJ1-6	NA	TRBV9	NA	TGTGCCAGCAGCGTAGGTCTTCGCTCCTATAATTCACCCCTCCACTTT	CASSVGLRSYNSPLHF
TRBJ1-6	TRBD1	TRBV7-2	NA	TGTGCCAGCAGCTTAGTGGGTCGACAGGGAAATTCACCCCTCCACTTT	CASSLVGRQGNSPLHF
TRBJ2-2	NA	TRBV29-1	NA	TGCAGCGTCCTTTCCCGGACGAACACCGGGGAGCTGTTTTTT	CSVLSRTNTGELFF
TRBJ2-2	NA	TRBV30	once	TGTGCCTGGACCAGGGTACTCGCCGGGGAGCTGTTTTTT	CAWTRVLAGELFF
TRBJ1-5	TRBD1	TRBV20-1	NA	TGCAGTGCCAGGACAGGGTCCCATAGCAATCAGCCCCAGCATTTT	CSARTGSHSNQPQHF
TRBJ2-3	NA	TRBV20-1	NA	TGCAGTGCTAGAGTTCCCCAGCGGAACACAGATACGCAGTATTTT	CSARVPQRNTDTQYF
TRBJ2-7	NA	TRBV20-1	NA	TGCAGTGCTAGAGATCCTACTTCGGCCTACGAGCAGTACTTC	CSARDPTSAYEQYF
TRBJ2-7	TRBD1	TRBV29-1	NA	TGCAGCGTCGCAAGGACAGGGGGTTCTTACGAGCAGTACTTC	CSVARTGGSYEQYF
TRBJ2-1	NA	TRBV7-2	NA	TGTGCCAGCAGCTTATACGACCGGGACCGACCACCTTACAATGAGCAGTTCTTC	CASSLYDRDRPPYNEQFF
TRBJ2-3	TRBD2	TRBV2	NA	TGTGCCAGCGTCTCGGGACTAGCGACCACAATACGCACAGATACGCAGTATTTT	CASVSGLATTIRTDTQYF
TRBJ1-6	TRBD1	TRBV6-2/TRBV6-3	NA	TGTGCCAGCACTCGACGGACAGGGACCTTTGATAATTCACCCCTCCACTTT	CASTRRTGTFDNSPLHF
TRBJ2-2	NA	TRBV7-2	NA	TGTGCCAGCAGCTTAGGCCCAGGGGAGGCCGGGGAGCTGTTTTTT	CASSLGPGEAGELFF
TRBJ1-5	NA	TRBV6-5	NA	TGTGCCAGCAGTTACGCCAGGGACGATCAGCCCCAGCATTTT	CASSYARDDQPQHF
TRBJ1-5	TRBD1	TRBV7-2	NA	TGTGCCAGCAGCTTAGCCCGGGACAGAGCTAGCAATCAGCCCCAGCATTTT	CASSLARDRASNQPQHF